This TCR beta chain was recorded in a study of regulatory T cells in long-lasting Graves disease. Study overall: Disease was considered persistent Graves' disease after over 5 years of antithyroid drugs (with positive TSH receptor antibodies).

Time point indicated: persistent/refractory GD, antithyroid drugs over 5 years with positive TRAb. The TCR library was made from RNA extracted from PBMCs. EDTA tubes were used for drawing 8 to 9 milliliters of peripheral blood. With iRepertoire HTBI primers and Arm-PCR of CDR3 regions, TCR beta libraries were built. TCRdb analysed the multiplex PCR reads with MiXCR anew, one entry per CDR3 protein. In the table there are almost 350,000 distinct CDR3 sequences, 20% of which are singletons. Germline V lookup: CDR1 SGHDT, CDR2 YYEEEE. This CDR3 is built from 11 residues. Trimming cost V 3 bases and J 5 bases, with 3 bases left between them. The table lists this clonotype with a few counts. Its antigen remains unidentified. General study points: Persistent patients shared more public clonotypes (around 3,000) than new patients (about 930).

This specimen was peripheral blood mononuclear cells (PBMCs), taken when the disease was refractory, from a patient treated with antithyroid drugs. The source of this sequence is a female donor with Graves disease. The genes are TRBV5-6 and TRBJ1-3; D is unclear. CDR3 in DNA: TGTGCCAGCAGCTCGAGAAACACCATATATTTT. It yields the protein CASSSRNTIYF.